This T cell receptor (beta chain) came from a study of identical twins (dated by TCRdb to 2015 to 2016). About the study as a whole: The study deep-sequenced TCR alpha and beta repertoires from monozygotic twins, unrelated adults of various ages and cord blood to test whether fetal clonotypes persist. Replicate twin experiments were performed at different times using different library preparation protocols to rule out contamination. Points the paper makes about the study in general: Compared with coincidental sharing between unrelated individuals, an excess of low generation-probability sequences was observed among out-of-frame TCR alpha sequences shared between twins. Zero-insertion analyses could be partly confounded by invariant T cells such as MAIT and iNKT, though diverse VJ usage argued against such confounding for most clonotypes. Abundant cord blood beta clonotypes had fewer insertions, young adult naive repertoires showed a similar but weaker trend, and memory repertoires showed no such trend. A weaker excess of twin sharing was found in beta out-of-frame sequences because the signal-to-noise ratio was lowered by fewer shared sequences. Because the same donors could not be followed over many years, the conclusions depended on cross-sectional statistical analysis. Out-of-frame TCR alpha sharing in monozygotic twins was systematically underestimated by recombination models, whereas sharing between unrelated individuals was in agreement with the recombination models.

Every donor in the study was a healthy Caucasian. Three pairs of female monozygotic twins, all aged about 18 to 30 years, were included in the twin cohort. Positive isolation kits from Invitrogen were used to isolate the CD4+ and CD8+ T cell populations. As regards this clonotype: Its antigen has not been determined. No much larger clone is present one base from it, and per-base qualities are unavailable.

The cysteine opens and the phenylalanine closes a CDR3 of 16 amino acids. The sequence is cut down to CDR3 DNA, 48 bases in frame from base 1. The germline V gene (reference sequence) gives CDR1 as LGHDT and CDR2 as YNNKEL. V is reduced by 0 bases and J by 0 bases, leaving a spacing of 12 bases between them. Receptor amplification or capture employed 5' RACE. Sequencing was carried out with an Illumina HiSeq 2000. Template switching introduced a universal primer binding site; the final cDNA contained a unique molecular identifier, enabling accurate counting of TCR cDNA molecules. Specific primers in the conserved constant-segment region were used to synthesize first-strand cDNA for the TCR alpha and beta chains. To control for contamination, every cDNA library was double barcoded, receiving both a SMART-Mk sample barcode and Illumina barcodes. TruSeq adapter sequences, together with Illumina sample barcodes, were added in two successive PCR steps. Sequencing of the TCR alpha and beta cDNA libraries was done on the Illumina HiSeq platform using custom primers. In the authors' own workflow: MiGEC was used to process raw reads and extract unique molecular identifiers, and MiXCR was used to find CDR3 positions. Recombination models were inferred per individual with the repgenHMM and IGoR tools using an EM algorithm. Shared clonotypes were analyzed with the tcR package in R, and sharing was normalized by the product of cloneset sizes. Out-of-frame nonproductive sequences were analyzed to study raw recombination free of thymic and clonal selection effects. TCRdb passed the public sequencing reads through fastp at Q25 and MiXCR, retaining productive beta sequences. For every CDR3 protein sequence, its rows merge into one entry that carries the most common genes and DNA. These V and J calls are TCRdb output, not the study's own analysis. This sample holds over 250,000 distinct CDR3 sequences; roughly 9.8% were observed only once. 5.5% to 9% of the sample is in the top ten clones.

This sample also appeared in a second study, on yellow fever vaccine responses in identical twins. Per the second study: The T cell response to vaccination in identical twins was reported by the authors to appear partly convergent and partly personalized. Focusing on identical twins, the study followed the T cell clones that responded to the vaccine, and did so with precision.

This receptor was taken from a woman aged 18-29 years in good health. The material sequenced was CD8+ T cells sorted from blood. The chain employs TRBV3-1 and TRBJ2-7, with no reliable assignment of the D segment. The sequenced DNA: TGTGCCAGCAGCCAAGAATCGTGGGGTAGCTCCTACGAGCAGTACTTC. This encodes CASSQESWGSSYEQYF.